A selection of T cell receptor beta chains follows, all from one sample in a study of shared clonotypes between healthy human individuals. This table comes from immunoSEQ multiplex PCR, and its TCRdb copy is limited to in-frame clones, with some not included. The sample consists of about 2.1 million clones, around 93% of them appearing once. The sample consisted of naive CD8+ T cells from PBMCs. The receptor source for this set is a man between 18 and 29 years old in good health. Some clones in this sample may be carry-over from other donors' samples. Both conserved end residues are part of each CDR3. The D gene is left open where the match is weak. Not all rows give a size; the values are once, few, many and, for expanded clones, a class.

TRBV5-4	NA	TRBJ2-5	NA	CASSLGRGAQETQYF	TGTGCCAGCAGCTTGGGCAGGGGGGCACAAGAGACCCAGTACTTC
TRBV7-9	TRBD1	TRBJ1-2	NA	CASTPDRQGGGYTF	TGTGCCAGCACCCCAGACCGACAGGGAGGTGGCTACACCTTC
TRBV5-1	NA	TRBJ2-7	NA	CASSLAPAGSYEQYF	TGCGCCAGCAGCTTGGCTCCTGCTGGCTCCTACGAGCAGTACTTC
TRBV6-1	NA	TRBJ2-7	NA	CASSEASWGAYEQYF	TGTGCCAGCAGTGAAGCGTCTTGGGGAGCCTACGAGCAGTACTTC
TRBV5-1	NA	TRBJ2-7	NA	CASSLEGQVSYEQYF	TGCGCCAGCAGCTTGGAGGGACAAGTCTCCTACGAGCAGTACTTC
TRBV28	TRBD2	TRBJ2-1	NA	CASSLAGGPNEQFF	TGTGCCAGCAGCCTAGCGGGAGGGCCCAATGAGCAGTTCTTC
TRBV6-5	NA	TRBJ2-3	NA	CASSYSQGGDTQYF	TGTGCCAGCAGTTACTCACAGGGTGGGGATACGCAGTATTTT
TRBV25-1	NA	TRBJ1-1	NA	CASSESQGNTEAFF	TGTGCCAGCAGTGAATCCCAGGGGAACACTGAAGCTTTCTTT
TRBV11-2	NA	TRBJ2-7	NA	CASSSGLREQYF	TGTGCCAGCAGCTCGGGACTTCGGGAGCAGTACTTC
TRBV9	NA	TRBJ1-5	once	CASSATGLGHQPQHF	TGTGCCAGCAGCGCCACAGGGTTAGGGCATCAGCCCCAGCATTTT
TRBV5-1	NA	TRBJ2-1	NA	CASSSLAQTIPIYNEQFF	TGCGCCAGCAGCAGCTTGGCTCAGACCATTCCTATTTACAATGAGCAGTTCTTC
TRBV27	NA	TRBJ2-7	NA	CASSFGLAQYEQYF	TGTGCCAGCAGTTTTGGTCTAGCGCAATACGAGCAGTACTTC
TRBV6-5	NA	TRBJ1-1	NA	CASSYEENTEAFF	TGTGCCAGCAGTTACGAAGAGAACACTGAAGCTTTCTTT
TRBV29-1	TRBD1	TRBJ2-5	once	CSVPTGVRETQYF	TGCAGCGTCCCGACAGGGGTTCGAGAGACCCAGTACTTC
TRBV5-1	TRBD1	TRBJ2-7	NA	CASSPGTDEQYF	TGCGCCAGCAGCCCCGGGACAGACGAGCAGTACTTC
TRBV6-6	TRBD2	TRBJ2-1	once	CASSVLAGISDEQFF	TGTGCCAGCAGTGTGCTAGCGGGAATTAGTGATGAGCAGTTCTTC
TRBV19	NA	TRBJ2-7	NA	CASSIVGAGLHYEQYF	TGTGCCAGTAGTATAGTGGGGGCCGGGCTACACTACGAGCAGTACTTC
TRBV5-1	TRBD2	TRBJ2-5	NA	CASSLGTSGSQETQYF	TGCGCCAGCAGCTTGGGTACTAGCGGGAGCCAAGAGACCCAGTACTTC
TRBV1	NA	TRBJ2-2	NA	CTSSQERRAGGVCTGELFF	TGCACCAGCAGCCAAGAACGTAGAGCGGGAGGAGTATGTACCGGGGAGCTGTTTTTT
TRBV6-5	TRBD1	TRBJ2-7	NA	CASSYQTGSYEQYF	TGTGCCAGCAGTTACCAGACAGGGTCCTACGAGCAGTACTTC
TRBV10-3	TRBD1	TRBJ1-5	few	CATRTGYSNQPQHF	TGTGCCACCAGGACAGGGTATAGCAATCAGCCCCAGCATTTT
TRBV19	NA	TRBJ1-1	NA	CASSTRGGGTEAFF	TGTGCCAGTAGTACGCGGGGAGGGGGCACTGAAGCTTTCTTT
TRBV28	TRBD1	TRBJ2-7	NA	CASSYTGQYYEQYF	TGTGCCAGCAGTTATACGGGACAGTACTACGAGCAGTACTTC
TRBV9	NA	TRBJ2-1	NA	CASSVATGNEQFF	TGTGCCAGCAGCGTAGCTACTGGGAATGAGCAGTTCTTC
TRBV13	NA	TRBJ2-7	NA	CASSLAGMPPYEQYF	TGTGCCAGCAGCTTAGCGGGGATGCCCCCGTACGAGCAGTACTTC
TRBV2	NA	TRBJ1-5	NA	CASSEALDRRPGYSNQPQHF	TGTGCCAGCAGTGAAGCCCTAGACAGAAGACCGGGCTATAGCAATCAGCCCCAGCATTTT
TRBV9	TRBD2	TRBJ2-7	NA	CASSVGSSGSYEQYF	TGTGCCAGCAGCGTAGGGTCTAGCGGGAGTTACGAGCAGTACTTC
TRBV11-2	TRBD2	TRBJ2-2	NA	CASSRAGEATGELFF	TGTGCCAGCAGCCGGGCGGGAGAGGCTACCGGGGAGCTGTTTTTT
TRBV6-1	NA	TRBJ2-7	NA	CASSERTGGEQYF	TGTGCCAGCAGTGAAAGGACCGGTGGCGAGCAGTACTTC
TRBV29-1	NA	TRBJ2-3	NA	CSVLDGNTDTQYF	TGCAGCGTTCTGGACGGGAACACAGATACGCAGTATTTT
TRBV6-1	NA	TRBJ2-7	NA	CASITGAYEQYF	TGTGCCAGCATAACGGGGGCCTACGAGCAGTACTTC